This T cell receptor beta chain originates from a study of shared clonotypes between healthy human individuals. Some clones are missing from TCRdb's copy, which holds only in-frame ones; the method was immunoSEQ multiplex PCR. The sample has more than 2,000,000 clones; around nine tenths are singletons. Per germline, CDR1 WSHSY and CDR2 SAAADI. V was clipped by 4 bases and J by 8 bases, with 14 bases between them. CDR3 length: 14 residues. V is TRBV10-2 and J is TRBJ2-2; a possible D gene is TRBD2 (6 bases). Sequences were obtained from naive CD4+ T cells sorted from blood. Subset specified: CD45RA+ positively selected. The source of this sequence is a man younger than 35 in good health. The CDR3 region has the DNA TGCGCCAGCAGTGTCCCGGGACTGGCTGGGGAGCTGTTTTTT. As protein: CASSVPGLAGELFF.